The 14 T cell receptor beta chains presented below share a single source sample, sequenced in a study of blood T cell repertoires in COVID-19. TCRdb keeps only in-frame clones here, not all; method: immunoSEQ multiplex PCR. The data hold some 280,000 clones, with around four fifths observed a single time. The material sequenced was peripheral blood. The receptor source for this set is a woman in her forties or fifties with active or convalescent COVID-19.

The J gene is TRBJ1-1, the V gene TRBV7-8, with a weak D call TRBD1 (6 bases). Between the trimmed V and J ends, which lost 5 bases and 8 bases, there was a span of 12 bases. CDR1 and CDR2 from the germline V gene are SGHVS and FQNEAQ. The CDR3 is made up of 12 amino acids. The CDR3 loop is CASSATGQEAFF. The CDR3 DNA is TGTGCCAGCAGCGCCACAGGGCAGGAAGCTTTCTTT.

The chain recombines TRBV5-1 with TRBJ2-7, with D maybe TRBD2 (5 bases). CDR1 is SGHRS and CDR2 is YFSETQ in the germline V gene. V dropped 9 bases and J dropped 1 base, with 17 bases sitting between them. This CDR3 is 14 amino acids long. For the CDR3, the DNA is TGCGCCACCCGAGGGTCCCCTCGTTCCTACGAGCAGTACTTC. Amino acids: CATRGSPRSYEQYF.

The V gene is TRBV5-1, the J gene TRBJ1-4, with 10 nucleotides matching TRBD1. With V trimmed by 5 bases and J by 5 bases, 3 bases remained unmatched. There are 14 residues in the CDR3. The germline V gene encodes CDR1 SGHRS and CDR2 YFSETQ. In nucleotides, the CDR3 is TGCGCCAGCAGTAGGGGACAGGGGAATGAAAAACTGTTTTTT. It codes for CASSRGQGNEKLFF.

The chain has TRBV6-2 or TRBV6-3 and TRBJ2-5, with 13 bases aligning to TRBD2. Germline CDR1 and CDR2: MNHEY and SVGEGT. This CDR3 has 14 amino acids. The ends lost 6 bases at V and 5 bases at J; junction bases unmatched: 3. CDR3 sequence: CASSGLAGVETQYF. CDR3 coding DNA: TGTGCCAGCAGCGGACTAGCGGGAGTGGAGACCCAGTACTTC.

In this sample, this clone turned up a few times. V usage is TRBV5-1 and J usage is TRBJ2-5, with TRBD2 matching over 10 bases. This CDR3 has 16 residues. The germline gives CDR1 SGHRS, CDR2 YFSETQ. With V trimmed by 0 bases and J by 3 bases, 5 bases remained unmatched. The CDR3 reads CASSLALAGTKETQYF. DNA of the CDR3: TGCGCCAGCAGCTTGGCACTAGCGGGAACTAAAGAGACCCAGTACTTC.

The rearrangement uses TRBV6-5 and TRBJ2-1, with a tentative D call TRBD2 (6 bases). The CDR3 runs 14 residues. Germline CDR1 and CDR2: MNHEY and SVGAGI. V gave up 7 bases and J gave up 11 bases, with 21 bases separating them. The CDR3 loop reads CASTGRLVGEKQFF. CDR3 coding DNA: TGTGCCAGCACTGGGAGACTAGTCGGAGAAAAGCAGTTCTTC.

The chain couples TRBV9 to TRBJ2-7; D call uncertain. Trimming removed 0 bases at V and 3 bases at J, with 4 bases between. This CDR3 has 12 residues. Germline V gene sequence: CDR1 SGDLS, CDR2 YYNGEE. The CDR3 nucleotides are TGTGCCAGCAGCGTAGTCCACTACGAGCAGTACTTC. It codes for CASSVVHYEQYF. Drawing the rest from reference TRBV9 and TRBJ2-7, the complete variable domain is DSGVTQTPKHLITATGQRVTLRCSPRSGDLSVYWYQQSLDQGLQFLIQYYNGEERAKGNILERFSAQQFPDLHSELNLSSLELGDSALYFCASSVVHYEQYFGPGTRLTVT.

V usage is TRBV3-1 (or the pseudogene TRBV3-2) and J usage is TRBJ1-1, with D unclear. Germline assignment: CDR1 LGHDT and CDR2 YNNKEL (reference sequence). The length of the CDR3 is 13 residues. With 2 bases removed from V and 1 base from J, the gap between germline ends came to 5 bases. The CDR3 reads CASSQRQNTEAFF. DNA of the CDR3: TGTGCCAGCAGCCAACGACAGAACACTGAAGCTTTCTTT.

The chain joins TRBV10-3 to TRBJ2-7; 11 positions agree with TRBD2. The CDR3 is 15 residues long. Germline V gives CDR1 ENHRY, CDR2 SYGVKD. V shed 2 bases, J shed 4 bases, and the junction held 4 bases outside the gene matches. CDR3 region: CAISEGTSGKYEQYF. The CDR3 nucleotides are TGTGCCATCAGTGAGGGGACTAGCGGAAAATACGAGCAGTACTTC.

About this clone itself: Other DNA sequences of this sample code for an identical CDR3. This chain links TRBV5-1 with TRBJ2-1, with 9 nucleotides matching TRBD2. This CDR3 contains 15 residues. Germline CDR1 is SGHRS and CDR2 is YFSETQ. Trimming took 2 bases from V and 3 from J; bases not matched to a gene: 3. CDR3 DNA: TGCGCCAGCAGCTTAGCGGGAGGACTCTACAATGAGCAGTTCTTC. It codes for CASSLAGGLYNEQFF. Complete variable domain (other parts from reference TRBV5-1 and TRBJ2-1): KAGVTQTPRYLIKTRGQQVTLSCSPISGHRSVSWYQQTPGQGLQFLFEYFSETQRNKGNFPGRFSGRQFSNSRSEMNVSTLELGDSALYLCASSLAGGLYNEQFFGPGTRLTVL.

The rearrangement joins TRBV11-2 to TRBJ1-3; D is uncertain. CDR3 length: 14 amino acids. Trimming took 0 bases from V and 3 from J, leaving 6 bases between them. CDR1 is SGHAT, CDR2 FQNNGV, per germline. CDR3 sequence: CASSLDIFGNTIYF. The DNA of the CDR3 is TGTGCCAGCAGCTTAGATATCTTTGGAAACACCATATATTTT.

DNA for the CDR3: TGTGCCAGCACCCGGTCGTGGGAGACCCAGTACTTC. Translated, it gives CASTRSWETQYF. V and J are TRBV5-6 and TRBJ2-5; D is unclear. The V gene's germline CDR1 is SGHDT and CDR2 YYEEEE. Trimming stripped 6 bases from V and 5 bases from J, with 11 bases between. The CDR3 is 12 residues long.

CDR3 in amino acids: CASSRTGTGSYEQYF. CDR3 nucleotides: TGTGCCAGCAGCCGCACCGGGACAGGCTCCTACGAGCAGTACTTC. This chain uses TRBV7-2 with TRBJ2-7, with 8 bases fitting TRBD1. Losses at the gene ends were 5 bases for V and 0 bases for J; bases not matched to a gene: 6. Germline CDR1 is SGHTA and CDR2 is FQGNSA. This CDR3 is built from 15 residues.

V is TRBV6-1 and J is TRBJ2-5; 13 nucleotides align to TRBD2. Germline assignment: CDR1 MNHNS and CDR2 SASEGT. With 2 bases clipped from V and 5 bases from J, the junction kept 5 bases outside the gene matches. This CDR3 region has 16 residues. The CDR3 DNA sequence: TGTGCCAGCAGTGAAAAAGGACTAGCGGGAGTTGAGACCCAGTACTTC. This codes for CASSEKGLAGVETQYF.